The source of this T cell receptor beta chain is a study of neurological immune-mediated disorders. The CDR3 totals 15 residues. TCRdb reprocessed the 5' RACE reads with MiXCR, giving one entry per CDR3 protein. The data contain approximately 59,000 distinct CDR3 sequences, about 5% of them singletons. The sample holds a few counts of this clonotype. The TCR originated in a human donor with multiple sclerosis. The donor label of this sample is uncertain. The J gene is TRBJ2-7, the V gene TRBV21-1; TRBD2 is the table's D call and was not checked against the DNA. TRBV21-1 corresponds to a pseudogene. Sample: PBMCs. For the CDR3, the DNA is TGTGCCAGCAGCAAAGAAAAAGACGGGCCTTACGAGCAGTACTTC. Its protein is CASSKEKDGPYEQYF.